Given below is one T cell receptor (beta chain) in context. What it binds is unknown. The data belong to a study of blood T cells in healthy people across ages. General study points: Comparison with aged donors showed that long-lived donors had more naive CD4+ cells and higher diversity.

With V trimmed by 6 bases and J by 2 bases, 4 bases remained unmatched. This CDR3 contains 13 residues. Germline loops: CDR1 SQVTM, CDR2 ANQGSEA. The authors ran a second PCR of about 6 to 11 cycles using a sample-barcoded 5' primer and a J-beta primer mix. TCRdb analysed the 5' RACE reads with MiXCR anew, one entry per CDR3 protein. The top ten clones hold over 6.5% of a sample with about 1.4 million distinct CDR3 sequences, almost 60% of them seen once. The clonotype comes from a man between 18 and 29 years old in good health. This chain joins TRBV29-1 and TRBJ2-7; 10 bases match TRBD1. Specimen: blood. CDR3: CSVRDRGTYEQYF. The DNA of the CDR3 is TGCAGCGTGAGGGACAGGGGCACCTACGAGCAGTACTTC.